The present T cell receptor (beta chain) was sequenced within a study of blood T cell repertoires in COVID-19. This table comes from immunoSEQ multiplex PCR, and its TCRdb copy is limited to in-frame clones, with some not included. The table includes 250,000 to 350,000 clones, roughly 84% detected once. Germline assignment: CDR1 SGHRS and CDR2 YFSETQ. V shed 2 bases and J shed 0 bases, with 12 bases lying between them. The CDR3 runs to 15 residues. Sequencing was carried out using peripheral blood. This receptor was identified in a person aged 70 to 85 with COVID-19, enrolled during active disease. The chain combines TRBV5-1 with TRBJ2-7; TRBD2 might be the D (6 bases). The CDR3 loop reads CASSFFVGGSYEQYF. CDR3 DNA sequence: TGCGCCAGCAGCTTCTTTGTCGGGGGCTCCTACGAGCAGTACTTC.